The rows below give T cell receptor beta chains drawn from one sample of a study of OX40 agonist ivuxolimab in advanced cancers. Generated by immunoSEQ multiplex PCR, the TCRdb table keeps only in-frame clones and is missing some. The sample contains under 30,000 clones, 90% of which appear only once. The sample in question was CD4+ or CD8+ T cells sorted from blood, obtained in a trial of the OX40 agonist ivuxolimab. The source of these receptors is an adult with an advanced solid tumor such as melanoma, head and neck, liver or kidney cancer. The CDR3 runs from the conserved cysteine through the conserved F or W. D genes are given only for firm matches. Only some rows state a clone size, as once, few, many or a class for expanded clones.

v_call	d_call	clone_size	j_call	cdr3_aa	cdr3_nt
TRBV7-9	TRBD2	.	TRBJ2-7	CASSSISGSGYEQYF	TGTGCCAGCAGCTCCATTAGCGGGAGTGGCTACGAGCAGTACTTC
TRBV4-1	TRBD2	.	TRBJ2-3	CASSQGFGLAEHMQYF	TGCGCCAGCAGCCAAGGATTCGGACTAGCGGAGCACATGCAGTATTTT
TRBV11-3	TRBD2	few	TRBJ2-1	CASSLDLSGSYNEQFF	TGTGCCAGCAGCTTAGATCTGAGCGGGAGTTACAATGAGCAGTTCTTC
TRBV6-6	.	.	TRBJ2-5	CASSYSRETQYF	TGTGCCAGCAGTTACTCGCGGGAGACCCAGTACTTC
TRBV2	.	once	TRBJ2-5	CATRELGALAQETQYF	TGTGCCACCCGTGAGCTGGGTGCCTTAGCCCAAGAGACCCAGTACTTC
TRBV7-6	.	few	TRBJ2-1	CASSGIGGFSYNEQFF	TGTGCCAGCAGCGGAATAGGGGGGTTCTCTTACAATGAGCAGTTCTTC
TRBV5-5	.	.	TRBJ2-6	CASSPGISGANVLTF	TGTGCCAGCAGCCCAGGGATATCTGGGGCCAACGTCCTGACTTTC
TRBV7-8	TRBD2	.	TRBJ2-7	CASSLAVLAGGSYEQYF	TGTGCCAGCAGCTTAGCTGTTCTAGCGGGCGGCTCCTACGAGCAGTACTTC
TRBV6-5	.	.	TRBJ1-2	CASSYSVTGDGYTF	TGTGCCAGCAGTTACTCGGTGACAGGAGATGGCTACACCTTC
TRBV5-6	TRBD1	few	TRBJ1-2	CASSLGQNYGYTF	TGTGCCAGCAGCCTGGGACAGAACTATGGCTACACCTTC
TRBV19	TRBD2	.	TRBJ2-7	CASRVAGVSYEQYF	TGTGCCAGTAGAGTAGCGGGAGTCAGCTACGAGCAGTACTTC
TRBV23-1	TRBD1	.	TRBJ1-2	CASAGTGNYGYTF	TGCGCCAGCGCCGGGACAGGGAACTATGGCTACACCTTC
TRBV7-9	TRBD1	.	TRBJ1-5	CASSGTGAPQPQHF	TGTGCCAGCAGCGGGACAGGGGCTCCTCAGCCCCAGCATTTT
TRBV13	.	.	TRBJ2-5	CASSLAQNNRYQETQYF	TGTGCCAGCAGCTTAGCCCAGAACAATCGCTACCAAGAGACCCAGTACTTC
TRBV27	TRBD2	.	TRBJ2-3	CASSTPGLAGGTLKYF	TGTGCCAGCAGTACACCGGGACTAGCGGGAGGGACACTTAAGTATTTT
TRBV4-3	.	.	TRBJ1-1	CASSPLGQDTEAFF	TGCGCCAGCAGCCCCCTTGGTCAAGACACTGAAGCTTTCTTT
TRBV6-6	.	hyperexpanded	TRBJ2-7	CASSYSEWTDSYEQYF	TGTGCCAGCAGTTACTCGGAGTGGACAGACTCCTACGAGCAGTACTTC
TRBV2	.	once	TRBJ2-7	CARGDSYEQYF	TGTGCCAGGGGAGACAGCTACGAGCAGTACTTC
TRBV7-2	TRBD1	.	TRBJ1-1	CASSFRTGGTEAFF	TGTGCCAGCAGCTTTCGGACAGGGGGAACTGAAGCTTTCTTT
TRBV7-9	.	.	TRBJ2-1	CASSPQGGGSYNEQFF	TGTGCCAGCAGTCCCCAGGGGGGAGGGAGCTACAATGAGCAGTTCTTC
TRBV5-1	.	.	TRBJ2-3	CASSGRTTSTDTQYF	TGCGCCAGCAGCGGGAGGACTACTAGCACAGATACGCAGTATTTT
TRBV27	TRBD1	.	TRBJ2-1	CASSLGTGRPYNEQFF	TGTGCCAGCAGTTTGGGGACAGGGCGGCCTTACAATGAGCAGTTCTTC
TRBV25-1	.	.	TRBJ2-7	CASTPLDRAYEQYF	TGTGCCAGCACTCCTTTGGACCGAGCCTACGAGCAGTACTTC
TRBV7-9	.	.	TRBJ2-5	CASSKTGLGIQETQYF	TGTGCCAGCAGCAAAACAGGGCTAGGAATTCAAGAGACCCAGTACTTC
TRBV5-1	.	.	TRBJ2-7	CASSMDSTHEQYF	TGCGCCAGCAGCATGGACAGTACGCACGAGCAGTACTTC
TRBV7-9	TRBD2	.	TRBJ2-1	CASSLARRLAENNEQFF	TGTGCCAGCAGCTTAGCCAGGAGACTAGCGGAAAACAATGAGCAGTTCTTC
TRBV9	TRBD2	.	TRBJ2-1	CASSGRIGNEQFF	TGTGCCAGCTCCGGGAGGATCGGGAATGAGCAGTTCTTC
TRBV7-9	TRBD2	.	TRBJ2-7	CASTNKGLAGEQYF	TGTGCCAGCACCAACAAAGGACTAGCGGGTGAGCAGTACTTC
TRBV10-2	.	.	TRBJ1-2	CASRENRAYGYTF	TGCGCCAGCAGGGAGAACAGGGCCTATGGCTACACCTTC
TRBV30	TRBD1	.	TRBJ2-7	CAWSPTTGTGDYYEQYF	TGTGCCTGGAGTCCCACGACCGGGACAGGGGATTACTACGAGCAGTACTTC
TRBV6-4	.	.	TRBJ2-5	CASKLEVASETQYF	TGTGCCAGCAAATTAGAAGTGGCTAGCGAGACCCAGTACTTC
TRBV9	TRBD1	.	TRBJ1-4	CASSSRWDSNNEKLFF	TGTGCCAGCAGCTCCCGTTGGGACAGCAATAATGAAAAACTGTTTTTT
TRBV10-3	TRBD2	.	TRBJ2-1	CAISETLAGGNNEQFF	TGTGCCATCAGTGAGACCCTAGCGGGTGGAAACAATGAGCAGTTCTTC
TRBV19	.	medium-sized	TRBJ1-2	CASSFQASYGYTF	TGTGCCAGTAGTTTTCAGGCCAGCTATGGCTACACCTTC
TRBV27	.	.	TRBJ2-1	CASSPRVGNEQFF	TGTGCCAGCAGTCCCAGGGTGGGGAATGAGCAGTTCTTC
TRBV11-3	.	.	TRBJ2-2	CASSYPQWVDLPHTGELFF	TGTGCCAGCAGCTACCCTCAATGGGTGGACTTGCCCCACACCGGGGAGCTGTTTTTT
TRBV13	.	.	TRBJ2-2	CASTQPPGELFF	TGTGCCAGCACCCAACCCCCTGGGGAGCTGTTTTTT
TRBV7-9	.	.	TRBJ1-2	CASSPGGVNYGYTF	TGTGCCAGCAGCCCCGGGGGGGTGAACTATGGCTACACCTTC
TRBV6-1	TRBD1	.	TRBJ2-7	CASSGTGISYEQYF	TGTGCCAGCAGTGGGACAGGCATCTCCTACGAGCAGTACTTC